The following is a TCR beta chain sequence with its context. This entry belongs to a study of T cell changes during pregnancy in multiple sclerosis. V gave up 9 bases and J gave up 2 bases; unmatched junction bases: 4. CDR1 LNHNV and CDR2 YYDKDF come from the germline V gene (reference sequence). CDR3 length equals 14 residues. The method was immunoSEQ multiplex PCR; TCRdb's version includes in-frame clones alone and lacks a portion of them. This sample has tens of thousands of clones, with roughly 90% found just once. The receptor was derived from a female donor with multiple sclerosis, enrolled in a pregnancy study. The chain uses TRBV15 and TRBJ2-2; 9 bases agree with TRBD1. Sequenced here: CD8+ T cells from peripheral blood mononuclear cells, sampled before pregnancy. The CDR3 is CATRTGGNTGELFF. Written as DNA, the CDR3 is TGTGCCACGAGAACAGGGGGCAACACCGGGGAGCTGTTTTTT.